This T cell receptor (beta chain) is drawn from a study of cytomegalovirus exposure and HLA in healthy donors. Study as a whole: The approximately 110 validation repertoires, a later analysis reported, used the same platform as the approximately 700 first-cohort repertoires.

Turning to this clone: As yet, its antigen is unknown.

Sequencing used immunoSEQ multiplex PCR; TCRdb keeps in-frame clones, though not all of them. The table records roughly 300,000 clones, 88% of them present only once. Germline V gives CDR1 SGHTA, CDR2 FQGTGA. J was trimmed by 2 bases and V by 5 bases; bases with no gene match: 6. CDR3 size: 17 residues. Study conclusions and caveats: High specificity and sensitivity for cytomegalovirus status were reported for the classifier. Rarity held for most TCR sequences, but there were some public TCRs that occurred in many donors. One later analysis, an examination of the approximately 130 validation repertoires, found that first-cohort TCR clusters tended to co-occur in them.

The sample comprised PBMCs. The TCR originated in a woman between 18 and 29 years old in good health and CMV-seronegative. The chain couples TRBV7-3 to TRBJ2-6; 10 bases map to TRBD1. The CDR3 coding sequence is TGTGCCAGCAGCCTGGGACAGGGGATTCCTGGGGCCAACGTCCTGACTTTC. This gives the protein CASSLGQGIPGANVLTF. The full variable domain, rest sourced from reference TRBV7-3 and TRBJ2-6, is GAGVSQTPSNKVTEKGKYVELRCDPISGHTALYWYRQSLGQGPEFLIYFQGTGAADDSGLPNDRFFAVRPEGSVSTLKIQRTERGDSAVYLCASSLGQGIPGANVLTFGAGSRLTVL.